Below, 20 T cell receptor beta chains from the same sample are listed, as sequenced in a study of T-cell reconstitution after alpha-beta-depleted transplantation in children. Researchers prepared the TCRbeta library using unique molecular identifiers, the study reports. TCRdb re-derived calls from the PCR reads in MiXCR, one entry per CDR3 protein. The sample lists 750,000 to 950,000 distinct CDR3 sequences; 15% to 20% were seen once. Material: PBMCs, mostly from graft donor cells, obtained 360 days after TCRalphabeta/CD19-depleted stem cell transplant. These receptor sequences come from a male patient younger than 18 who had a stem cell transplant for acute lymphoblastic leukemia, so the T cells may come from the graft donor.

The chain recombines TRBV6-2 or TRBV6-3 with TRBJ2-3; TRBD1 aligns across 7 bases. This CDR3 region has 15 residues. Looked up from germline, CDR1 is MNHEY and CDR2 is SVGEGT. V gave up 4 bases and J gave up 6 bases; unmatched junction bases: 10. The CDR3 region has the DNA TGTGCCAGCAGTTGGACAGGCTTCCTACGTGATACGCAGTATTTT. This translates into CASSWTGFLRDTQYF.

This clonotype showed up many times. The chain combines TRBV27 with TRBJ2-2, with a weak D call TRBD1 (6 bases). The CDR3 totals 13 residues. Trimming removed 3 bases at V and 7 bases at J, with 9 bases between. The germline V gene has CDR1 MNHEY and CDR2 SMNVEV (reference sequence). The CDR3 sequence is CASSFRGNGELFF. For the CDR3, the DNA is TGTGCCAGCAGTTTCAGGGGTAACGGGGAGCTGTTTTTT.

This clonotype came up a few times. The J gene is TRBJ2-1, the V gene TRBV5-1, with TRBD1 matching 11 bases. The CDR3 contains 16 residues. Germline V gene sequence: CDR1 SGHRS, CDR2 YFSETQ. V dropped 0 bases and J dropped 2; count of bases not matched to a gene: 1. The DNA of the CDR3 is TGCGCCAGCAGCTTGGGGGGACAGGGGGCCTACAATGAGCAGTTCTTC. Translated: CASSLGGQGAYNEQFF.

V gene TRBV24-1 combines with J gene TRBJ1-2; 8 nucleotides line up with TRBD1. There are 15 residues in the CDR3. V dropped 5 bases and J dropped 7; count of bases not matched to a gene: 11. Germline CDR1 is KGHDR and CDR2 is SFDVKD. CDR3: CATSGGTGKGTGYTF. The CDR3 DNA sequence: TGTGCCACCAGTGGGGGGACAGGAAAGGGTACTGGCTACACCTTC.

The chain recombines TRBV29-1 with TRBJ2-1; D remains ambiguous. V dropped 4 bases and J dropped 5 bases, with 6 bases sitting between them. Germline V gene sequence: CDR1 SQVTM, CDR2 ANQGSEA. The CDR3 is 11 residues long. CDR3 DNA: TGCAGCGTTGCCGTTAACAATGAGCAGTTCTTC. It yields the protein CSVAVNNEQFF.

This clonotype has only a few counts. The chain combines TRBV5-1 with TRBJ2-3, with D possibly being TRBD2 (5 bases). The CDR3 is 11 residues long. CDR1 and CDR2 from the germline V gene are SGHRS and YFSETQ. The V and J ends lost 1 base and 13 bases respectively, with 10 bases between them. The CDR3 coding sequence is TGCGCCAGCAGCTTGACTAGTGGGAAGTATTTT. Translating it yields CASSLTSGKYF.

This chain joins TRBV15 and TRBJ2-2; D gene unclear. The CDR3 sequence is 14 residues long. Germline assignment: CDR1 LNHNV and CDR2 YYDKDF (reference sequence). The ends were cut back, 1 base at V and 4 bases at J, with 7 bases in the middle. The CDR3 coding sequence is TGTGCCACCAGCAGAGTAAGGGCCACCGGGGAGCTGTTTTTT. Its protein product is CATSRVRATGELFF.

This chain joins TRBV11-3 and TRBJ2-1; D is uncertain. The CDR3 consists of 13 residues. Trimming stripped 5 bases from V and 8 bases from J, with 13 bases between. In germline, CDR1 is SGHNT, CDR2 YENEEA. CDR3 region: CASSPPLSDEQFF. CDR3 DNA: TGTGCCAGCAGCCCCCCCCTGAGCGATGAGCAGTTCTTC.

This clonotype was counted ten times or more. The chain employs TRBV28 and TRBJ2-1; 14 bases are a match to TRBD2. The CDR3 has 20 amino acids. The germline V gene encodes CDR1 MDHEN and CDR2 SYDVKM. Losses at the gene ends were 5 bases for V and 1 base for J; bases not matched to a gene: 13. CDR3 DNA sequence: TGTGCCAGCAGTCCTCCTCCGGGACTAGCGGGAGTAGGGTCCTACAATGAGCAGTTCTTC. Translated, it gives CASSPPPGLAGVGSYNEQFF.

This clonotype was seen ten or more times. The chain combines TRBV15 with TRBJ2-6; no clear D gene. The CDR3 consists of 18 residues. In germline, CDR1 is LNHNV, CDR2 YYDKDF (reference sequence). V gave up 1 base and J gave up 0 bases, with 13 bases separating them. CDR3 residues: CATSRGQQRLSGANVLTF. CDR3 DNA sequence: TGTGCCACCAGCAGAGGTCAGCAGAGACTCTCTGGGGCCAACGTCCTGACTTTC.

This clonotype was found a few times. V gene TRBV14 combines with J gene TRBJ2-2; 9 nucleotides match TRBD1. The CDR3 spans 16 residues. Germline V lookup: CDR1 SGHDN, CDR2 FVKESK. V shed 3 bases, J shed 7 bases, and the junction held 9 bases outside the gene matches. CDR3 bases: TGTGCCAGCAGCCACGGGTACAGGGGGCGCATCGGGGAGCTGTTTTTT. Amino acid sequence: CASSHGYRGRIGELFF.

This clonotype appeared a few times. The rearrangement links TRBV11-2 to TRBJ2-3; the D gene is possibly TRBD2 (5 bases). This CDR3 is 15 amino acids long. Per germline, CDR1 SGHAT and CDR2 FQNNGV. V shed 2 bases and J shed 0 bases, with 9 bases lying between them. CDR3 sequence reads: CASSLLPGSTDTQYF. The CDR3 nucleotides are TGTGCCAGCAGCTTATTGCCGGGGAGCACAGATACGCAGTATTTT.

This clonotype showed up many times. The chain links TRBV6-5 to TRBJ1-3; no definite D call. CDR1 is MNHEY, CDR2 SVGAGI, per germline. This CDR3 is built from 13 residues. The V end lost 6 bases, the J end lost 3 bases, and 9 bases lay between the germline ends. The chain's CDR3 is CASRFLGGNTIYF. DNA of the CDR3: TGTGCCAGCAGGTTCCTGGGTGGAAACACCATATATTTT.

This chain joins TRBV6-5 and TRBJ2-2; the match to TRBD2 covers 10 bases. With 4 bases clipped from V and 6 bases from J, the junction kept 5 bases outside the gene matches. The CDR3 is made up of 15 amino acids. From germline, CDR1 is MNHEY and CDR2 SVGAGI. The chain's CDR3 is CASSWLAGAAGELFF. The CDR3 DNA reads as TGTGCCAGCAGTTGGCTAGCGGGAGCAGCCGGGGAGCTGTTTTTT.

The V and J genes are TRBV6-5 and TRBJ1-5; D is undetermined. Deletions cut 0 bases from V and 7 bases from J, with 10 bases between. Germline V gene data show CDR1 as MNHEY and CDR2 as SVGAGI. The CDR3 is 14 residues long. DNA for the CDR3: TGTGCCAGCAGTTACTCGTCCGGCGGGCAGCCCCAGCATTTT. This translates into CASSYSSGGQPQHF.

This clonotype has only a few counts. The chain couples TRBV29-1 to TRBJ1-3; D might be TRBD1 (6 bases). V was clipped by 3 bases and J by 4 bases, with 13 bases between them. Germline CDR1 SQVTM, CDR2 ANQGSEA. The CDR3 spans 14 residues. CDR3: CSVDTGAKGNTIYF. The CDR3 bases are TGCAGCGTTGATACGGGGGCGAAGGGAAACACCATATATTTT.

J is TRBJ1-2 and V is TRBV29-1; no reliable D call. Trimming removed 2 bases at V and 2 bases at J, with 12 bases between. The CDR3 spans 14 residues. Germline V CDR1 and CDR2: SQVTM, ANQGSEA. The CDR3 here is CSVEIRTLNYGYTF. CDR3 bases: TGCAGCGTTGAAATTAGAACTTTAAACTATGGCTACACCTTC.

This sequence joins TRBV2 and TRBJ2-4; 13 bases map to TRBD2. Unmatched junction bases numbered 2, after V lost 5 bases and J lost 4 bases. The germline CDR1 and CDR2 sequences are SNHLY and FYNNEI. This CDR3 contains 15 residues. The CDR3, as DNA: TGTGCCAGCAGTCAGACTAGCGGGAGGAAAAACATTCAGTACTTC. Its translation: CASSQTSGRKNIQYF.

Only a few counts were recorded for this clonotype. The V and J genes are TRBV7-7 and TRBJ2-2, with 10 bases identical to TRBD2. The CDR3 runs to 16 residues. V lost 3 bases to trimming and J lost 6 bases; unmatched junction nucleotides: 7. Germline V lookup: CDR1 SSHAT, CDR2 FNYEAQ (reference sequence). CDR3: CASSFSSGGVAGELFF. The DNA of the CDR3 is TGTGCCAGCAGCTTTTCTAGCGGGGGTGTGGCCGGGGAGCTGTTTTTT.

This clonotype was seen ten or more times. The chain has TRBV5-1 and TRBJ2-7; D is possibly TRBD1 (6 bases). Trimming shortened V by 2 bases and J by 1 base, and 10 bases separated the two germline ends. Germline CDR1 SGHRS, CDR2 YFSETQ. There are 14 residues in the CDR3. The CDR3 region is CASSFDRRSYEQYF. The CDR3 region has the DNA TGCGCCAGCAGCTTCGACAGGCGATCCTACGAGCAGTACTTC. The whole variable domain, remainder taken from reference TRBV5-1 and TRBJ2-7, is KAGVTQTPRYLIKTRGQQVTLSCSPISGHRSVSWYQQTPGQGLQFLFEYFSETQRNKGNFPGRFSGRQFSNSRSEMNVSTLELGDSALYLCASSFDRRSYEQYFGPGTRLTVT.